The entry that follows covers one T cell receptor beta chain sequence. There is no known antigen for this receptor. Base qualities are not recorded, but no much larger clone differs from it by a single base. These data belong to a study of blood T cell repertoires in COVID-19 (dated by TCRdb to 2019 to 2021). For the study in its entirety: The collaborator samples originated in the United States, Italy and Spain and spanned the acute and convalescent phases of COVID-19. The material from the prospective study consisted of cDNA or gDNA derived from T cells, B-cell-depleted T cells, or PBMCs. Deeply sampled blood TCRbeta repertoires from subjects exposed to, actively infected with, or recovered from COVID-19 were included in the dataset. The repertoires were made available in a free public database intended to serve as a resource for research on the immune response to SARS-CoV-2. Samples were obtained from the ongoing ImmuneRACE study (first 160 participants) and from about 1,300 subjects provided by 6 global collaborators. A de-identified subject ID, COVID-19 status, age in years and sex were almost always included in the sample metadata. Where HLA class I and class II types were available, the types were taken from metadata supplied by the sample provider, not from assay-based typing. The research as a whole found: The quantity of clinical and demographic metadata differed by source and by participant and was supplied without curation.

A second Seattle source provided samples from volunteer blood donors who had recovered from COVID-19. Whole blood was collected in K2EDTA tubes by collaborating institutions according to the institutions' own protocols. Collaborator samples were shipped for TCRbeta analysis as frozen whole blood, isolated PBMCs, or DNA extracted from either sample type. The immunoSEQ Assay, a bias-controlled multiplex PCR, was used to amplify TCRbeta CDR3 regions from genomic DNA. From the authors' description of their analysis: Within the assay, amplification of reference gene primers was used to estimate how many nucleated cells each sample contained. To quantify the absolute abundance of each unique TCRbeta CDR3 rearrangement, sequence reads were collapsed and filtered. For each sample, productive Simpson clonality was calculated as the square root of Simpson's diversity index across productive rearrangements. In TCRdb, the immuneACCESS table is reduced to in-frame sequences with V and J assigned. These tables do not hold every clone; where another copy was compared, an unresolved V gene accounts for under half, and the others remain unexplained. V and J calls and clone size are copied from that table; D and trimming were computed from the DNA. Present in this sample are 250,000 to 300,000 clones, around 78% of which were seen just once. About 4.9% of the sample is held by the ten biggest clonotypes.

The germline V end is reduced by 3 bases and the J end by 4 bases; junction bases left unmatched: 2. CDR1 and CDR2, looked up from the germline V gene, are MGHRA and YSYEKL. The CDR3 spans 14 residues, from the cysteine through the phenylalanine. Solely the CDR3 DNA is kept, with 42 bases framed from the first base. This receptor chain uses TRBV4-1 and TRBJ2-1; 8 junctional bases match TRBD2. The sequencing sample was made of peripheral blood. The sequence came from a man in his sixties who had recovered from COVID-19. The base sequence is TGCGCCAGCAGCCAGCGGGAGGCTTACAATGAGCAGTTCTTC. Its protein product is CASSQREAYNEQFF.